By share, the clone carrying this T cell receptor beta chain ranks as medium-sized. The antigen remains undetermined. This sample stems from a study of T cells in Graves' hyperthyroidism and ophthalmopathy. Amplification targeted TCR beta CDR3 regions from RNA transcripts. First-round RT-PCR targeting the TCR CDR3 was performed with the HTBI primer set. Via MiXCR, TCRdb re-called the multiplex PCR reads, giving one row per CDR3 protein. Of about 350,000 distinct CDR3 sequences listed, over 15% are singletons. Whole-study results and caveats: Blood also contained most expanded thyroid clonotypes above 0.001.

This CDR3 has 13 amino acids. Trimming took 3 bases from V and 4 from J; bases not matched to a gene: 2. Sequenced: blood. The TCR sequence derives from a woman aged 40 to 50 with Graves' ophthalmopathy. The chain links TRBV12-3 or TRBV12-4 to TRBJ2-5, with 7 bases matching TRBD2. The CDR3 DNA reads TGTGCCAGCAGTTTGGCGGGAGTAGAGACCCAGTACTTC. It specifies CASSLAGVETQYF.